The table lists the clone carrying this TCR beta chain with a few counts. This sample was taken from a study of regulatory T cells in long-lasting Graves disease. Arm-PCR with iRepertoire HTBI primers amplified the CDR3 regions for these TCR beta libraries. TCRdb recomputed calls from the multiplex PCR reads with MiXCR, one row per CDR3 protein. The profile covers approximately 440,000 distinct CDR3 sequences, with around 24% appearing a single time and over 25% taken by the ten largest. This sample's time point: persistent/refractory GD, antithyroid drugs over 5 years with positive TRAb. The TCR library was made from RNA that had been extracted from PBMCs in TRIzol. The CDR3 extends over 14 amino acids. From germline, CDR1 is LNHNV and CDR2 YYDKDF (reference sequence). The germline V and J ends were trimmed by 0 bases and 6 bases, with 11 bases remaining between them.

The sequence derives from a female donor with Graves disease. The source material was peripheral blood mononuclear cells (PBMCs), sampled when the disease was refractory, from a patient treated with antithyroid drugs. The chain links TRBV15 to TRBJ1-2; D uncertain. CDR3 amino acids: CATSRDQRSDGYTF. The CDR3 DNA sequence: TGTGCCACCAGCAGAGATCAAAGGAGCGATGGCTACACCTTC.